What follows is one TCR beta chain and its context. Assay used: immunoSEQ multiplex PCR; TCRdb lists only in-frame clones, some missing. The sample includes more than 15,000 clones, about 85% of them seen just once. The number of samples from each patient was between 1 and 8, taken pretreatment and on-treatment. The entry originates in a study of PD-L1 blockade in urothelial cancer. Overall study: Patients previously received 0 to 3 chemotherapy regimens. Researchers looked at the blood 3 weeks (second dose) and 6 weeks after treatment began. Median T cell yield per blood sample was 110,000 to 150,000 cells.

CDR3 length: 14 residues. V dropped 4 bases and J dropped 2 bases, with 13 bases sitting between them. Per germline, CDR1 SGHRS and CDR2 YFSETQ. Material: PBMCs, obtained around atezolizumab (anti-PD-L1) treatment. This sequence was found in a man aged 45-60 years with urothelial cancer. The V and J genes are TRBV5-1 and TRBJ2-7; tentatively, D is TRBD1 (6 bases). The CDR3 region has the DNA TGCGCCAGCAGCCTGGGGGCTGTTGCCTACGAGCAGTACTTC. Translating it yields CASSLGAVAYEQYF.